The rows below give T cell receptor beta chains drawn from one sample of a study of control samples from healthy donors and cancer patients. This table comes from immunoSEQ multiplex PCR, and its TCRdb copy is limited to in-frame clones, with some not included. This sample has around 92,000 clones, with approximately 78% found just once. Sequences were obtained from blood. The source of these receptors is a man aged 55-75 years in good health. The CDR3 runs from the conserved cysteine through the conserved F or W. Each record gives: clone size, D gene, J gene, V gene, CDR3 DNA, CDR3 protein. A D gene is named only where the DNA matches it firmly. Expanded clones get a size class; other rows say once, few or many, or leave the size out.

>NA|NA|TRBJ2-3|TRBV20-1
TGCAGTGCTGCCCCACGAGATACGCAGTATTTT
CSAAPRDTQYF
>NA|TRBD1|TRBJ2-1|TRBV3-1/TRBV3-2
TGTGCCAGCAGCCATCTCCCAGGGCGGGGACAGGGTAAGGATGAGCAGTTCTTC
CASSHLPGRGQGKDEQFF
>NA|TRBD1|TRBJ1-1|TRBV5-1
TGCGCCAGCACCTTCAGACAGGGGGCAGGTGGCACTGAAGCTTTCTTT
CASTFRQGAGGTEAFF
>NA|NA|TRBJ2-7|TRBV5-5
TGTGCCAGCAGCTTGGCCGGTCGCTCCTACGAGCAGTACTTC
CASSLAGRSYEQYF
>few|TRBD2|TRBJ2-1|TRBV27
TGTGCCAGCAGTGTGGGACTAGAGGGCAATGAGCAGTTCTTC
CASSVGLEGNEQFF
>NA|NA|TRBJ1-5|TRBV27
TGTGCCAGCAATACGGGGGGGGGAGGCAATCAGCCCCAGCATTTT
CASNTGGGGNQPQHF
>NA|NA|TRBJ2-7|TRBV30
TGTGCCTGGAGGACAGGACTAGGGGAGCAGTACTTC
CAWRTGLGEQYF
>NA|TRBD1|TRBJ2-3|TRBV7-9
TGTGCCAGCAGCTTAGCCGGCAGGGGGCGGGTAGATACGCAGTATTTT
CASSLAGRGRVDTQYF
>NA|TRBD1|TRBJ1-1|TRBV5-1
TGCGCCAGCAGCCCGGGACAGGCGAACACTGAAGCTTTCTTT
CASSPGQANTEAFF
>NA|NA|TRBJ2-1|TRBV7-9
TGTGCCAGCAGGCCCCCCGGTCTGAGGGAGTTCTTC
CASRPPGLREFF
>NA|NA|TRBJ1-5|TRBV7-8
TGTGCCAGCACCGCCAGCGAGGGCTGGCGCAATCAGCCCCAGCATTTT
CASTASEGWRNQPQHF
>NA|NA|TRBJ2-1|TRBV19
TGTGCCAGTAGTCCCGGGACGGATGAGCAGTTCTTC
CASSPGTDEQFF
>NA|NA|TRBJ1-2|TRBV18
TGTGCCAGCTCACCGGAGGTCTATGGCTACACCTTC
CASSPEVYGYTF
>NA|TRBD2|TRBJ2-5|TRBV11-2
TGTGCCAGCAGCACCCAGACTAGCATTAGAGAGACCCAGTACTTC
CASSTQTSIRETQYF
>NA|NA|TRBJ1-1|TRBV7-9
TGTGCCAGCAGCTTTGGATTTCGGGCAGCTGAAGCTTTCTTT
CASSFGFRAAEAFF
>NA|TRBD2|TRBJ2-5|TRBV9
TGTGCCAGCAGCCGACTAGCGGGGGTACAAGAGACCCAGTACTTC
CASSRLAGVQETQYF
>NA|TRBD1|TRBJ1-4|TRBV6-6
TGTGCCAGCAGTTCTTCAGGGGGCCGTAATGAAAAACTGTTTTTT
CASSSSGGRNEKLFF
>NA|NA|TRBJ1-6|TRBV4-1
TGCGCCAGCAGCCAAAGAATGAGGGGACCTAATTCACCCCTCCACTTT
CASSQRMRGPNSPLHF
>NA|TRBD2|TRBJ2-1|TRBV6-5
TGTGCCAGCAAGATAGCGGGAGGGCCGTACAATGAGCAGTTCTTC
CASKIAGGPYNEQFF
>NA|TRBD1|TRBJ1-6|TRBV5-1
TGCGCCAGCAGCGCAACAACAGGGGGCGGTTCCTATAATTCACCCCTCCACTTT
CASSATTGGGSYNSPLHF
>NA|NA|TRBJ2-1|TRBV21-1
TGTGCCAGCAGCAAAGGGACTAGCGCCTACAATGAGCAGTTCTTC
CASSKGTSAYNEQFF
>once|NA|TRBJ1-2|TRBV5-4
TGTGCCAGCAGCCCGGCAGGGTTTGGCTACACCTTC
CASSPAGFGYTF
>NA|NA|TRBJ2-7|TRBV5-4
TGTGCCAGCAGCAAGGATCGCTACGAGCAGTACTTC
CASSKDRYEQYF
>once|NA|TRBJ2-1|TRBV7-9
TGTGCCAGTAAGACCCAGCGGGACAATGAGCAGTTCTTC
CASKTQRDNEQFF
>NA|NA|TRBJ1-2|TRBV6-6
TGTGCCAGCATCACATCGGGGGTCCTTAACTATGGCTACACCTTC
CASITSGVLNYGYTF
>NA|NA|TRBJ2-3|TRBV28
TGTGCCAGCAGTGGGGGCGTCCCAGATACGCAGTATTTT
CASSGGVPDTQYF
>NA|TRBD2|TRBJ2-1|TRBV18
TGTGCCAGCTCACCCCTTCGACTAGCGGGAGGCCGGGGTGAGCAGTTCTTC
CASSPLRLAGGRGEQFF
>NA|TRBD2|TRBJ2-2|TRBV7-7
TGTGCTAGCAGCCCCCAGACTAGCGGGAGGGCCGCCGGGGAGCTGTTTTTT
CASSPQTSGRAAGELFF
>NA|NA|TRBJ1-6|TRBV9
TGTGCCAGCAGCGGTAGACACGGAAATTCACCCCTCCACTTT
CASSGRHGNSPLHF